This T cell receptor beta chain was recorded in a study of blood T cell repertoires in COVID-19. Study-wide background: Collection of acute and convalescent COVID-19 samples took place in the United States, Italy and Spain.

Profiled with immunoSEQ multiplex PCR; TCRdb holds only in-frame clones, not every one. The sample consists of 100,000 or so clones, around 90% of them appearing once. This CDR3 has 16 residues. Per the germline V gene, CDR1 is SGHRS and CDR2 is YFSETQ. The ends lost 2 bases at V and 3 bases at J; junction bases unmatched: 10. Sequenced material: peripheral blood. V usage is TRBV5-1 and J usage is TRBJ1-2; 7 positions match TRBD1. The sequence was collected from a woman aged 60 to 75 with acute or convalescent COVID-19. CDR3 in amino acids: CASSFSRGGGDYGYTF. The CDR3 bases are TGCGCCAGCAGCTTTTCAAGAGGGGGCGGCGACTATGGCTACACCTTC.